This TCR beta chain was obtained from a study of beta chain features in type 1 diabetes. Study outcomes and limitations: Researchers caution that PCR might favor shorter templates, equally among patients and controls. Here, the possible influence of HLA type (on TCRB rearrangement) remained unresolved. Across all four CD4+ subsets, people with type 1 diabetes showed modestly shorter TCRB CDR3s.

The authors sorted CD4+ naive, central memory, regulatory and stem cell-like memory cells via CD45RO/CCR7/CD25/CD127/CD95/CD27. Germline loops: CDR1 SGHRS, CDR2 YFSETQ. V was clipped by 4 bases and J by 8 bases, with 13 bases between them. This CDR3 has 14 residues. What was sequenced were expressed TCRB transcripts, since all of the isolated RNA had been reverse transcribed. Naive, central memory and regulatory T cell samples produced a mean of approximately 3.6 million reads. TCRdb's table, derived via immunoSEQ multiplex PCR, lists solely in-frame clones and lacks some. The profile shows over 650,000 clones, about 14% of them singletons. A word on this clone: Its antigen is undetermined.

The chain joins TRBV5-1 to TRBJ1-6; D possibly corresponds to TRBD1 (5 bases). The sequencing input was naive CD4+ T cells from blood. This TCR was recovered from a man between 18 and 35 years old with type 1 diabetes. The CDR3 spells CASSLQEGDSPLHF. As DNA, the CDR3 is TGCGCCAGCAGCCTACAGGAAGGAGATTCACCCCTCCACTTT. The full variable domain, completed using reference TRBV5-1 and TRBJ1-6, is KAGVTQTPRYLIKTRGQQVTLSCSPISGHRSVSWYQQTPGQGLQFLFEYFSETQRNKGNFPGRFSGRQFSNSRSEMNVSTLELGDSALYLCASSLQEGDSPLHFGNGTRLTVT.